The next 5 T cell receptor beta chains were all read from a single sample in a study of shared clonotypes between healthy human individuals. Clones were sequenced by immunoSEQ multiplex PCR, and TCRdb holds only the in-frame ones, with some missing. This table has about 2.1 million clones, approximately 92% appearing once. Terminally differentiated effector memory CD45RA+ cells were excluded by CCR7 positive selection of CD45RO-negative cells. The sequenced sample consisted of naive CD8+ T cells from PBMCs. The source of these receptors is a man between 18 and 35 years old in good health. Some clones in this sample may be carry-over from other donors' samples.

The chain employs TRBV7-9 and TRBJ1-2, with 7 positions matching TRBD1. J gave up 8 bases and V 2 bases, and 8 bases lay outside the gene matches. Per germline, CDR1 SEHNR and CDR2 FQNEAQ (reference sequence). This CDR3 comprises 14 residues. CDR3 residues: CASSLPTGKVGYTF. As DNA, the CDR3 is TGTGCCAGCAGCTTACCGACAGGGAAGGTCGGCTACACCTTC.

This rearrangement joins TRBV27 to TRBJ2-6; D is tentatively TRBD1 or TRBD2 (6 bases each). The CDR3 loop spans 18 amino acids. Germline CDR1 reads MNHEY; CDR2 reads SMNVEV (reference sequence). The V and J ends lost 4 bases and 0 bases respectively, with 16 bases between them. CDR3 in amino acids: CASSSNGGGTSGANVLTF. Here the CDR3 DNA reads TGTGCCAGCAGTTCTAACGGGGGCGGCACCTCTGGGGCCAACGTCCTGACTTTC.

The genes are TRBV7-2 and TRBJ2-2, with D unclear. This CDR3 is built from 13 residues. V dropped 0 bases and J dropped 7 bases, with 6 bases sitting between them. Germline V gene lookup returns CDR1 SGHTA and CDR2 FQGNSA. The CDR3 region is CASSLAWVGELFF. DNA of the CDR3: TGTGCCAGCAGCTTAGCATGGGTCGGGGAGCTGTTTTTT.

This chain joins TRBV28 and TRBJ1-5; 8 bases align to TRBD1. Germline lookup yields CDR1 MDHEN and CDR2 SYDVKM. The CDR3 consists of 15 residues. The J segment lost 11 bases and the V segment lost 5 bases, leaving 14 bases of the junction unmatched. CDR3 DNA: TGTGCCAGCAGTCTCCGGACAGGGCCAATCAGAGCCCAGCATTTT. Amino acid sequence: CASSLRTGPIRAQHF.

The V gene is TRBV9, the J gene TRBJ2-5; the match to TRBD1 covers 10 bases. The CDR3 sequence is 14 residues long. Germline-derived CDR1 and CDR2 are SGDLS and YYNGEE. The J segment lost 4 bases and the V segment lost 4 bases, leaving 4 bases of the junction unmatched. Written as DNA, the CDR3 is TGTGCCAGCAGCATAGGGACAGGGGCAGAGACCCAGTACTTC. This encodes CASSIGTGAETQYF.